The 4 T cell receptor beta chains listed next were all sequenced from one sample in a study of blood T cell repertoires in COVID-19. Data came from immunoSEQ multiplex PCR; TCRdb stores just in-frame clones and leaves some out. The data show fewer than 500,000 clones, 75% to 90% seen once. Sequences were obtained from PBMCs or T cells enriched from blood (not recorded which). The receptors shown here come from a man aged 25 to 40 who had recovered from COVID-19.

The V and J genes are TRBV7-2 and TRBJ2-7; 8 positions agree with TRBD1. Germline CDR1 reads SGHTA; CDR2 reads FQGNSA. V dropped 5 bases and J dropped 3; count of bases not matched to a gene: 6. CDR3 length: 14 amino acids. CDR3 region: CASSPTGDLYEQYF. CDR3 DNA: TGTGCCAGCAGCCCGACAGGGGACCTCTACGAGCAGTACTTC.

Details on this clone: Other DNA sequences in the sample encode the same CDR3. The chain carries TRBV12-3 or TRBV12-4 and TRBJ2-7; D gene unclear. Trimming took off 5 bases at V and 0 bases at J, with 8 bases between the two ends. This CDR3 is 13 amino acids long. The DNA for the CDR3 is TGTGCCAGCAGTCTGGCCAGCTCCTACGAGCAGTACTTC. As protein: CASSLASSYEQYF.

The chain has TRBV9 and TRBJ2-3; 12 bases line up with TRBD2. Trimming took 0 bases from V and 4 from J; bases not matched to a gene: 3. The germline gives CDR1 SGDLS, CDR2 YYNGEE. The CDR3 has 16 residues. CDR3 in DNA: TGTGCCAGCAGCGTAGCGACTAGCGGGAGCTCAGATACGCAGTATTTT. Amino acids: CASSVATSGSSDTQYF.

This sequence joins TRBV5-4 and TRBJ2-7, with 11 bases lining up with TRBD2. The ends lost 4 bases at V and 4 bases at J; junction bases unmatched: 10. The length of the CDR3 is 16 residues. CDR1 is SGHNT, CDR2 YYREEE, per germline (reference sequence). The CDR3 spells CASSPLAGESIYEQYF. The CDR3 DNA reads as TGTGCCAGCAGCCCACTAGCGGGAGAAAGTATTTACGAGCAGTACTTC.